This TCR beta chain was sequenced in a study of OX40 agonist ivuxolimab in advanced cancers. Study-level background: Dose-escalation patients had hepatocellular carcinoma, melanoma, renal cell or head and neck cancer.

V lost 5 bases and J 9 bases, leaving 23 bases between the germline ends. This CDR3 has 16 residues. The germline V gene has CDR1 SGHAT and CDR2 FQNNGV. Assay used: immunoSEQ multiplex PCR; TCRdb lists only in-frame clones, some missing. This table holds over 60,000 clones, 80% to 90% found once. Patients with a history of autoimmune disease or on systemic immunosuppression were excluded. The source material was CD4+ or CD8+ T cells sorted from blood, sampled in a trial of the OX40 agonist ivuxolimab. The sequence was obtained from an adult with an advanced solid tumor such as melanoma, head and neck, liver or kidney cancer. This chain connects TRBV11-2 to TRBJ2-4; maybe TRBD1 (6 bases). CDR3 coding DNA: TGTGCCAGCAGCCCTACCCGGGACAATCTAGAGGGCATTCAGTACTTC. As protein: CASSPTRDNLEGIQYF.